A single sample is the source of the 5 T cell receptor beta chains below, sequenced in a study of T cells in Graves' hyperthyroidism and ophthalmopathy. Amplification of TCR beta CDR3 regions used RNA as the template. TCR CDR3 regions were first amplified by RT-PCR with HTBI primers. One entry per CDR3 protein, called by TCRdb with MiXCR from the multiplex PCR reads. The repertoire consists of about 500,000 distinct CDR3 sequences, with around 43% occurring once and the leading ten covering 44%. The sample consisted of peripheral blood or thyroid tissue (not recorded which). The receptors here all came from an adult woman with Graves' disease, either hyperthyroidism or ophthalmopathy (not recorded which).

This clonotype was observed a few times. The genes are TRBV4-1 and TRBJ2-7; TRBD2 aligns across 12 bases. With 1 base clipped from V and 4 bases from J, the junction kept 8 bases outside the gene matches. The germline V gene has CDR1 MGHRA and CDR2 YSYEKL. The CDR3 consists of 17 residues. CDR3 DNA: TGCGCCAGCAGCCAAGCCCAGACTAGCGGGGGAATTTACGAGCAGTACTTC. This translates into CASSQAQTSGGIYEQYF.

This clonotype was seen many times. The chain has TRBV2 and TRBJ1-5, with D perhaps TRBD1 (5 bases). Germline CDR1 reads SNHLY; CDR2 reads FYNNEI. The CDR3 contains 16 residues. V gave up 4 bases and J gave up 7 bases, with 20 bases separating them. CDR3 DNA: TGTGCCAGCAGTGGGGCTTACGGGGGAAGTCGCCAGCCCCAGCATTTT. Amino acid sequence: CASSGAYGGSRQPQHF. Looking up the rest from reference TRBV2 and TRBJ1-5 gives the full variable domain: EPEVTQTPSHQVTQMGQEVILRCVPISNHLYFYWYRQILGQKVEFLVSFYNNEISEKSEIFDDQFSVERPDGSNFTLKIRSTKLEDSAMYFCASSGAYGGSRQPQHFGDGTRLSIL.

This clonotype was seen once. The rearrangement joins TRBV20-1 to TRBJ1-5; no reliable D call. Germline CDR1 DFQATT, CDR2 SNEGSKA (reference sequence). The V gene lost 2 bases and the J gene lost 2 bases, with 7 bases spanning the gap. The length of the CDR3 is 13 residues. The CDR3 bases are TGCAGTGCTAGAACCGACGGCAATCAGCCCCAGCATTTT. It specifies CSARTDGNQPQHF.

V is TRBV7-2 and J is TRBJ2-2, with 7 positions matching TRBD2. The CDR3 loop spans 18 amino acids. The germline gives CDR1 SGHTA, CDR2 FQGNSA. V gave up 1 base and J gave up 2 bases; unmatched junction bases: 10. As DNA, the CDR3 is TGTGCCAGCAGCTTAGTCCTGGGCGCGGGAGCTAACACCGGGGAGCTGTTTTTT. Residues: CASSLVLGAGANTGELFF. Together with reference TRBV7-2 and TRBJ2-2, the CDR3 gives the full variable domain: GAGVSQSPSNKVTEKGKDVELRCDPISGHTALYWYRQSLGQGLEFLIYFQGNSAPDKSGLPSDRFSAERTGGSVSTLTIQRTQQEDSAVYLCASSLVLGAGANTGELFFGEGSRLTVL.

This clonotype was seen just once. The DNA of the CDR3 is TGTGCCAGCAGCCTCCCCGGAGGGACAGGGGATGAGACCCAGTACTTC. Residues: CASSLPGGTGDETQYF. The rearrangement uses TRBV7-9 and TRBJ2-5; 10 bases agree with TRBD1. After removal of 5 bases from V and 5 bases from J, the junction contained 11 bases not matched to a gene. This CDR3 spans 16 amino acids. Germline V gene data show CDR1 as SEHNR and CDR2 as FQNEAQ (reference sequence).